The 5 T cell receptor beta chains below come from one sample, sequenced in a study of blood T cell repertoires in COVID-19. The method was immunoSEQ multiplex PCR; TCRdb's version includes in-frame clones alone and lacks a portion of them. Found here are over 110,000 clones, about 90% of them singletons; the top ten hold 1.7%. Sequences were obtained from peripheral blood. The receptors derive from a woman in her forties or fifties with acute or convalescent COVID-19.

This clone showed up just a few times. The chain uses TRBV24-1 and TRBJ1-5; D is unclear. V was clipped by 3 bases and J by 6 bases, with 8 bases between them. Germline values: CDR1 KGHDR, CDR2 SFDVKD. This CDR3 has 13 residues. CDR3 in amino acids: CATSDPPGQPQHF. DNA of the CDR3: TGTGCCACCAGTGATCCCCCAGGTCAGCCCCAGCATTTT.

This chain connects TRBV11-2 to TRBJ1-6, with 8 bases lining up with TRBD1. The CDR3 totals 14 residues. V shed 5 bases, J shed 13 bases, and the junction held 10 bases outside the gene matches. Germline CDR1 is SGHAT and CDR2 is FQNNGV. CDR3 sequence reads: CASSPNRGNPPLHF. CDR3 coding DNA: TGTGCCAGCAGCCCAAACAGGGGGAACCCGCCCCTCCACTTT.

This chain links TRBV12-3 or TRBV12-4 with TRBJ1-2, with a weak D call TRBD1 (5 bases). The CDR3 sequence is 11 residues long. The V and J ends lost 9 bases and 5 bases respectively, with 10 bases between them. The CDR3 region has the DNA TGTGCCAGTGGACAAGTTTATGGCTACACCTTC. It is translated as CASGQVYGYTF.

This clone was seen a handful of times. The J gene is TRBJ1-1, the V gene TRBV6-5; possibly TRBD1 for D (5 bases). Germline CDR1 reads MNHEY; CDR2 reads SVGAGI. CDR3 size: 14 residues. V was pared by 6 bases and J by 1 base, with 12 bases between. The CDR3 bases are TGTGCCAGCAGGAGGGGACTCCAGAACACTGAAGCTTTCTTT. This gives the protein CASRRGLQNTEAFF.

This chain connects TRBV7-3 to TRBJ2-6, with D perhaps matching TRBD2 (6 bases). The CDR3 totals 15 residues. The germline CDR1 and CDR2 sequences are SGHTA and FQGTGA. Between the trimmed V and J ends, which lost 4 bases and 4 bases, there was a span of 11 bases. The CDR3 spells CASSSGVSGANVLTF. CDR3 nucleotide sequence: TGTGCCAGCAGCTCGGGAGTTTCGGGGGCCAACGTCCTGACTTTC.